A selection of T cell receptor beta chains follows, all from one sample in a study of T-cell memory formation after mild COVID-19. TCRdb independently ran MiXCR on the 5' RACE reads; one entry per CDR3 protein. There are about 410,000 distinct CDR3 sequences in the sample; roughly a quarter occur only once, and around 13% lies in the top ten. Material: PBMCs or a T cell subset sorted from them (not recorded which). The receptors were gathered from an adult woman who had mild COVID-19 (a few samples of this study predate the infection). Cell type and time point are not known. Both conserved end residues are part of each CDR3. D genes are given only for firm matches. Some rows have no size entry. The others give once, few or many, or a class for an expanded clone.

v_call	j_call	clone_size	d_call	cdr3_nt	cdr3_aa
TRBV27	TRBJ2-7	NA	TRBD1	TGTGCCAGCAGTTCCCACCTCGGGACAGGGCCCTACGAGCAGTACTTC	CASSSHLGTGPYEQYF
TRBV11-2	TRBJ2-5	once	NA	TGTGCCAGCAGCCCACGACAGGGACTTAGCGAGACCCAGTACTTC	CASSPRQGLSETQYF
TRBV24-1	TRBJ2-1	many	TRBD2	TGTGCCACCAGTGATTTCGCTAGCGGGAGGACGTCCAGCTCCTACAATGAGCAGTTCTTC	CATSDFASGRTSSSYNEQFF
TRBV19	TRBJ2-7	once	NA	TGTGCCAGTAACAGCGGGACATCCTACGAGCAGTACTTC	CASNSGTSYEQYF
TRBV20-1	TRBJ1-4	NA	NA	TGCAGTGCCTCCGAAGCGGGGCGCCGTAATGAAAAACTGTTTTTT	CSASEAGRRNEKLFF
TRBV5-1	TRBJ2-1	few	TRBD2	TGCGCCAGCAGCTTGGCTAGCGGAGGAACCAATGAGCAGTTCTTC	CASSLASGGTNEQFF
TRBV15	TRBJ1-5	NA	NA	TGTGCCACAGACCCGACAGGAAGAATTAACAATCAGCCCCAGCATTTT	CATDPTGRINNQPQHF
TRBV7-6	TRBJ2-7	NA	NA	TGTGCCAGCAGCCCGGAGGGAGGGGGGTCCTACGAGCAGTACTTC	CASSPEGGGSYEQYF
TRBV19	TRBJ2-1	few	NA	TGTGCCAGTAGTATAGCGGGGTCCTACAATGAGCAGTTCTTC	CASSIAGSYNEQFF
TRBV7-9	TRBJ1-1	few	TRBD1	TGTGCCAGCAGCCTAATTCCGGGACAGGAGAACACTGAAGCTTTCTTT	CASSLIPGQENTEAFF
TRBV6-1	TRBJ1-1	NA	NA	TGTGCCAGCAGTGCGCGCAGCTCCACTGAAGCTTTCTTT	CASSARSSTEAFF
TRBV7-6	TRBJ2-1	NA	NA	TGTGCCAGCAGCTTAGGATCGACAGGCGGGTACAATGAGCAGTTCTTC	CASSLGSTGGYNEQFF
TRBV12-3/TRBV12-4	TRBJ1-5	NA	TRBD1	TGTGCCAGCAGGTCGACAGGGGGCAATCAGCCCCAGCATTTT	CASRSTGGNQPQHF
TRBV12-3/TRBV12-4	TRBJ2-3	few	NA	TGTGCTTCGGGATTCACAGATACGCAGTATTTT	CASGFTDTQYF
TRBV25-1	TRBJ1-1	NA	NA	TGTGCCAGCAGTGAATGGGTCGAGGGGGGGAACACTGAAGCTTTCTTT	CASSEWVEGGNTEAFF
TRBV7-8	TRBJ2-2	many	NA	TGTGCCAGCAGCTTAGTGGGGGCTTCCGGAACCGGGGAGCTGTTTTTT	CASSLVGASGTGELFF
TRBV7-8	TRBJ2-3	few	NA	TGTGCCAGCAGCTTAGAGTCGACAGGTCGCAGCACAGATACGCAGTATTTT	CASSLESTGRSTDTQYF
TRBV4-2	TRBJ1-5	few	NA	TGTGCCAGCAGCCAAGAAGACCTTACCGGCCAGCCCCAGCATTTT	CASSQEDLTGQPQHF
TRBV6-5	TRBJ2-1	NA	TRBD2	TGTGCCAGCCTGGGACTAGCGGGGGGACGCAGCTCCTACAATGAGCAGTTCTTC	CASLGLAGGRSSYNEQFF
TRBV5-6	TRBJ2-3	NA	NA	TGTGCCAGCAGCCCGGGTGTTGGCACAGATACGCAGTATTTT	CASSPGVGTDTQYF
TRBV5-1	TRBJ1-1	few	TRBD1	TGCGCCAGCAGCGGAAAACAGGGGGTGAACACTGAAGCTTTCTTT	CASSGKQGVNTEAFF
TRBV3-1	TRBJ2-1	NA	NA	TGTGCCAGCAGCGGGAGAGGTTCCTACAATGAGCAGTTCTTC	CASSGRGSYNEQFF
TRBV6-5	TRBJ2-5	NA	NA	TGTGCCAGCAGTCCCCCGGGACATGGACCCTTAGAGACCCAGTACTTC	CASSPPGHGPLETQYF
TRBV7-6	TRBJ2-2	NA	TRBD2	TGTGCCAGCAGCTTATGGCCGAGCGGGACCACCGGGGAGCTGTTTTTT	CASSLWPSGTTGELFF
TRBV27	TRBJ2-5	NA	TRBD2	TGTGCCAGCAGTCATTCTAGCGGGGGTCTGGGGGAGACCCAGTACTTC	CASSHSSGGLGETQYF